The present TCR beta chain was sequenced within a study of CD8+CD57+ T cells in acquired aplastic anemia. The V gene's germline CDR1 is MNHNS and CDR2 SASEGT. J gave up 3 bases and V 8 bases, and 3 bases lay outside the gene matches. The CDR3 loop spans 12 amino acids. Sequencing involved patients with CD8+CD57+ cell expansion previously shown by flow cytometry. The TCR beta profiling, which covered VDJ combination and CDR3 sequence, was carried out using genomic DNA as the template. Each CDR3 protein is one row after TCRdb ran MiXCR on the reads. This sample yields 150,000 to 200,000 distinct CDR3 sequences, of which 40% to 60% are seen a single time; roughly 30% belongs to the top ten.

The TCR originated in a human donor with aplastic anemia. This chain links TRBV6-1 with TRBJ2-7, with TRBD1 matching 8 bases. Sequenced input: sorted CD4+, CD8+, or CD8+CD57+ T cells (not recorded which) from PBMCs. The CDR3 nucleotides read TGTGCCAGCCGGACAGGGCTCTACGAGCAGTACTTC. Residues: CASRTGLYEQYF.